Listed below are T cell receptor beta chains from one sample, sequenced in a study of brain metastases from non-small cell lung cancer. The protocol was immunoSEQ multiplex PCR, while the TCRdb copy is restricted to in-frame clones and leaves out a portion. The sample lists around 2,500 clones; about four fifths were seen once. Sequenced: primary lung tumor tissue. Source of these receptors: a donor over 35 with non-small cell lung cancer. Both conserved end residues are part of each CDR3. D genes are given only for firm matches. Only some rows state a clone size, as once, few, many or a class for expanded clones.

CDR3 length: 15
D gene: NA
clone size: NA
V gene: TRBV7-6
J gene: TRBJ2-2
CDR3 DNA: TGTGCCAGCAGCCGGACAGGGAGGGGCACCGGGGAGCTGTTTTTT
CDR3 protein: CASSRTGRGTGELFF

CDR3 length: 13
D gene: NA
clone size: NA
V gene: TRBV19
J gene: TRBJ1-1
CDR3 DNA: TGTGCCAGTAGTTTGCAGGGGTACACTGAAGCTTTCTTT
CDR3 protein: CASSLQGYTEAFF

CDR3 length: 15
D gene: TRBD1
clone size: NA
V gene: TRBV4-3
J gene: TRBJ1-2
CDR3 DNA: TGCGCCAGCAGCCAAGACCCCACAGGGGACTATGGCTACATCTTC
CDR3 protein: CASSQDPTGDYGYIF

CDR3 length: 13
D gene: NA
clone size: NA
V gene: TRBV6-5
J gene: TRBJ2-1
CDR3 DNA: TGTGCCAGCAGTTACTTGGGAACCGATGAGCAGTTCTTC
CDR3 protein: CASSYLGTDEQFF

CDR3 length: 14
D gene: NA
clone size: NA
V gene: TRBV19
J gene: TRBJ1-5
CDR3 DNA: TGTGCCAGTAGTATGGTGGGCAGGGGACAGCCCCAGCATTTT
CDR3 protein: CASSMVGRGQPQHF

CDR3 length: 17
D gene: NA
clone size: NA
V gene: TRBV19
J gene: TRBJ2-7
CDR3 DNA: TGTGCCAGTAGTTCCCCAAGGGGGCGGGGGGCCCAGGACGAGCAGTACTTC
CDR3 protein: CASSSPRGRGAQDEQYF

CDR3 length: 15
D gene: NA
clone size: NA
V gene: TRBV28
J gene: TRBJ1-1
CDR3 DNA: TGTGCCAGCAGCGTGGCCGACCACACAAACACTGAAGCTTTCTTT
CDR3 protein: CASSVADHTNTEAFF

CDR3 length: 14
D gene: NA
clone size: NA
V gene: TRBV9
J gene: TRBJ1-1
CDR3 DNA: TGTGCCAGCAGCTACGACACAAGGGGCACTGAAGCTTTCTTT
CDR3 protein: CASSYDTRGTEAFF

CDR3 length: 13
D gene: NA
clone size: NA
V gene: TRBV30
J gene: TRBJ1-2
CDR3 DNA: TGTGCCTGGAGTGTAGGGCAGGGGTATGGCTACACCTTC
CDR3 protein: CAWSVGQGYGYTF

CDR3 length: 11
D gene: NA
clone size: NA
V gene: TRBV30
J gene: TRBJ2-7
CDR3 DNA: TGTGCCTGGAGACCTACGGGAAGGCAGTACTTC
CDR3 protein: CAWRPTGRQYF

CDR3 length: 12
D gene: NA
clone size: NA
V gene: TRBV21-1
J gene: TRBJ2-7
CDR3 DNA: TGTGCCAGCAACGGACGGGGAAACGAGCAGTACTTC
CDR3 protein: CASNGRGNEQYF

CDR3 length: 15
D gene: TRBD2
clone size: large
V gene: TRBV5-6
J gene: TRBJ2-7
CDR3 DNA: TGTGCCAGCAGCCGAGGCCTAGCGGGCGGTTTCGAGCAGTACTTC
CDR3 protein: CASSRGLAGGFEQYF

CDR3 length: 13
D gene: NA
clone size: NA
V gene: TRBV5-8
J gene: TRBJ2-7
CDR3 DNA: TGTGCCAGCAGCTTAATAACAGGATATGAGCAGTACTTC
CDR3 protein: CASSLITGYEQYF

CDR3 length: 16
D gene: TRBD1
clone size: few
V gene: TRBV7-9
J gene: TRBJ2-7
CDR3 DNA: TGTGCCAGCAGCCTCATGACAGGGGTTTTCACCTACGAGCAGTACTTC
CDR3 protein: CASSLMTGVFTYEQYF

CDR3 length: 15
D gene: TRBD2
clone size: once
V gene: TRBV5-1
J gene: TRBJ2-5
CDR3 DNA: TGCGCCAGCAGCTTCGGGCGGGGGGGCCAAGAGACCCAGTACTTC
CDR3 protein: CASSFGRGGQETQYF

CDR3 length: 14
D gene: NA
clone size: NA
V gene: TRBV14
J gene: TRBJ1-1
CDR3 DNA: TGTGCCAGCAGCTTCGAGGGGCTGAACACTGAAGCTTTCTTT
CDR3 protein: CASSFEGLNTEAFF

CDR3 length: 17
D gene: NA
clone size: NA
V gene: TRBV5-7
J gene: TRBJ2-7
CDR3 DNA: TGTGCCAGCAGCTTTAAATATCCTGGGAGGAGCTCCTACGAGCAGTACTTC
CDR3 protein: CASSFKYPGRSSYEQYF

CDR3 length: 15
D gene: NA
clone size: NA
V gene: TRBV19
J gene: TRBJ2-2
CDR3 DNA: TGTGCCAGTAGTATTAACAAGGGATCCACCGGGGAGCTGTTTTTT
CDR3 protein: CASSINKGSTGELFF

CDR3 length: 16
D gene: TRBD2
clone size: NA
V gene: TRBV5-4
J gene: TRBJ2-7
CDR3 DNA: TGTGCCAGCAGCTGGGCGACCGGGGGGGTGGCCTACGAGCAGTACTTC
CDR3 protein: CASSWATGGVAYEQYF

CDR3 length: 15
D gene: NA
clone size: NA
V gene: TRBV28
J gene: TRBJ2-1
CDR3 DNA: TGTGCCAGCACCCTTCGGACGGAACTCTTGGATGAGCAGTTCTTC
CDR3 protein: CASTLRTELLDEQFF

CDR3 length: 13
D gene: NA
clone size: NA
V gene: TRBV6-5
J gene: TRBJ1-2
CDR3 DNA: TGTGCCCTTAGGGAGGAGGTGAGCTATGGCTACACCTTC
CDR3 protein: CALREEVSYGYTF

CDR3 length: 12
D gene: NA
clone size: NA
V gene: TRBV30
J gene: TRBJ1-3
CDR3 DNA: TGTGCCTGGATTCAATCTGGAAACACCATATATTTT
CDR3 protein: CAWIQSGNTIYF

CDR3 length: 17
D gene: TRBD2
clone size: NA
V gene: TRBV5-6
J gene: TRBJ2-6
CDR3 DNA: TGTGCCAGCAGCCGCTTGGCGGGAGCAACTGGGGCCAACGTCCTGACTTTC
CDR3 protein: CASSRLAGATGANVLTF

CDR3 length: 13
D gene: NA
clone size: NA
V gene: TRBV3-1/TRBV3-2
J gene: TRBJ2-2
CDR3 DNA: TGTGCCAGCAGGCCACTAGACCTCGGGGAGCTGTTTTTT
CDR3 protein: CASRPLDLGELFF

CDR3 length: 22
D gene: TRBD2
clone size: NA
V gene: TRBV6-7
J gene: TRBJ2-3
CDR3 DNA: TGTGCCAGCAGTTACTCGATCCCGGCCCTAGCGGGAGTTGCGGGGAGCACAGATACGCAGTATTTT
CDR3 protein: CASSYSIPALAGVAGSTDTQYF

CDR3 length: 13
D gene: NA
clone size: NA
V gene: TRBV29-1
J gene: TRBJ2-7
CDR3 DNA: TGCAGCGTTCTTGCGACAGATTCCTACGAGCAGTACTTC
CDR3 protein: CSVLATDSYEQYF

CDR3 length: 12
D gene: NA
clone size: large
V gene: TRBV4-2
J gene: TRBJ2-3
CDR3 DNA: TGTGCCAGCAGCCAAGATGGGAATACGCAGTATTTT
CDR3 protein: CASSQDGNTQYF

CDR3 length: 18
D gene: TRBD1
clone size: NA
V gene: TRBV19
J gene: TRBJ1-6
CDR3 DNA: TGTGCCAGTAGTATGTCGACAGGGGAGGACTCCTATAATTCACCCCTCCACTTT
CDR3 protein: CASSMSTGEDSYNSPLHF

CDR3 length: 11
D gene: NA
clone size: NA
V gene: TRBV24-1
J gene: TRBJ2-1
CDR3 DNA: TGTGCCACCAGTGTTGGGGGAGAGCAGTTCTTC
CDR3 protein: CATSVGGEQFF

CDR3 length: 18
D gene: NA
clone size: NA
V gene: TRBV30
J gene: TRBJ2-6
CDR3 DNA: TGTGCCTGGAGTGGGCGGCCAGGGGCTTCCTCTGGGGCCAACGTCCTGACTTTC
CDR3 protein: CAWSGRPGASSGANVLTF

CDR3 length: 17
D gene: TRBD2
clone size: NA
V gene: TRBV7-2
J gene: TRBJ2-3
CDR3 DNA: TGTGCCAGCAGCCCTTTCCGACTAGCGGGAGGGACAGATACGCAGTATTTT
CDR3 protein: CASSPFRLAGGTDTQYF